The source of this TCR beta chain is a study of blood T cell repertoires in COVID-19. Study-wide background: In each case, the material was cDNA or gDNA derived from T cells, B-cell-depleted T cells, or PBMCs.

As processed by the authors: Reference gene primer amplification in the assay estimated nucleated cell counts. Produced via immunoSEQ multiplex PCR; TCRdb's table is partial and in-frame only. D and trimming come from the DNA, and the V and J calls and clone size come from that table. The table includes over 250,000 clones, around 86% detected once. The CDR3 totals 15 residues. Germline-derived CDR1 and CDR2 are SGHTA and FQGNSA. J lost 2 bases, V lost 3 bases, and 5 bases had no gene match. This chain connects TRBV7-2 to TRBJ2-3; 7 bases map to TRBD2. What was sequenced was peripheral blood. This TCR was sampled from a middle-aged man with acute or convalescent COVID-19. Here the CDR3 DNA reads TGTGCCAGCAGCTTCCCGACTAGCTCCACAGATACGCAGTATTTT. This encodes CASSFPTSSTDTQYF.